These 5 T cell receptor beta chains originate from one sample sequenced in a study of blood T cell repertoires in COVID-19. Sequenced by immunoSEQ multiplex PCR; TCRdb stores in-frame clones only, minus some. The sample lists fewer than 350,000 clones, 85% occurring once. Sequenced material: PBMCs or T cells enriched from blood (not recorded which). These receptors all come from a woman in her forties or fifties who had recovered from COVID-19.

V is TRBV6-5 and J is TRBJ2-7, with D perhaps matching TRBD1 (6 bases). Trimming left V 4 bases short and J 0 bases short, with 10 bases between. The germline gives CDR1 MNHEY, CDR2 SVGAGI. The length of the CDR3 is 14 residues. The chain's CDR3 is CASSLKDSSYEQYF. In DNA form, the CDR3 reads TGTGCCAGCAGTTTAAAGGACAGCTCCTACGAGCAGTACTTC.

This clone was seen more than once but under ten times. V is TRBV20-1 and J is TRBJ2-3, with D maybe TRBD2 (6 bases). The CDR3 extends over 15 amino acids. The germline gives CDR1 DFQATT, CDR2 SNEGSKA (reference sequence). V gave up 4 bases and J gave up 11 bases, with 25 bases separating them. CDR3 nucleotides: TGCAGTGCTACTGAGCGGGCAGATATGGGGGGAGTGCAGTATTTT. Its protein is CSATERADMGGVQYF.

J is TRBJ2-7 and V is TRBV12-3 or TRBV12-4, with 7 bases aligning to TRBD1. The V segment lost 6 bases and the J segment 6 bases; nucleotides outside the gene matches: 8. The CDR3 sequence is 13 residues long. The CDR3 DNA reads as TGTGCCAGCAGCCTGGGACAGTCAGGCGAGCAGTACTTC. Residues: CASSLGQSGEQYF.

In this sample, this clone turned up once. The V gene is TRBV10-1, the J gene TRBJ1-5; TRBD1 aligns across 11 bases. From germline, CDR1 is WNHNN and CDR2 SYGVQD (reference sequence). This CDR3 region has 21 residues. With 8 bases clipped from V and 4 bases from J, the junction kept 25 bases outside the gene matches. CDR3 region: CASYVTQPPNTRDRGNQPQHF. CDR3 bases: TGCGCCAGCTACGTCACCCAGCCCCCTAATACCCGGGACAGGGGGAATCAGCCCCAGCATTTT.

The genes are TRBV7-6 and TRBJ1-3, with D possibly matching TRBD1 (5 bases). The CDR3 has 17 amino acids. The V end was cut by 2 bases, the J end by 3 bases, with 17 bases between. From germline, CDR1 is SGHVS and CDR2 FNYEAQ. The chain's CDR3 is CASSLFSRRAYGNTIYF. In DNA, the CDR3 is TGTGCCAGCAGCTTATTCTCTCGCAGGGCGTATGGAAACACCATATATTTT.